This T cell receptor (beta chain) appears in the sequencing data of a study of blood T cell repertoires in COVID-19. Study summary: Spain, Italy and the United States supplied samples that represented acute and convalescent COVID-19. In each case, the material was cDNA or gDNA derived from T cells, B-cell-depleted T cells, or PBMCs.

The authors' processing: Cell counts per sample came from amplifying reference gene primers. Here immunoSEQ multiplex PCR was the method, and the copy in TCRdb shows in-frame clones only, minus some. That table gives V, J and clone size, and the DNA gave D and trimming. The table lists more than 50,000 clones, around 86% of them singletons, with 1.5% to 2% in the top ten. Note on this clone: Different DNA sequences within this sample yield the same CDR3.

This clonotype originated in a woman aged 55 to 70 with acute or convalescent COVID-19. The specimen sequenced was peripheral blood.

CDR3 sequence reads: CASSGGQGPYNEQFF. In DNA form, the CDR3 reads TGTGCCAGCAGCGGGGGACAGGGTCCTTACAATGAGCAGTTCTTC. The chain combines TRBV2 with TRBJ2-1, with 9 bases identical to TRBD1. The CDR3 covers 15 residues. With 6 bases clipped from V and 4 bases from J, the junction kept 7 bases outside the gene matches. Germline-derived CDR1 and CDR2 are SNHLY and FYNNEI.